This T cell receptor (beta chain) stems from a study of cytomegalovirus exposure and HLA in healthy donors. Primers for the PCR totalled 60 Vbeta and 13 Jbeta. Measured with immunoSEQ multiplex PCR; TCRdb has only the in-frame clones, and not every one. The table lists 90,000 to 110,000 clones, around 86% of them singletons, with 2.2% in the top ten. V lost 5 bases to trimming and J lost 0 bases, with 13 bases between them. CDR1 is SGDLS, CDR2 YYNGEE, per germline. This CDR3 is built from 15 residues. The sequenced sample consisted of PBMCs. The J gene is TRBJ2-3, the V gene TRBV9; tentative D call: TRBD2 (5 bases). This TCR was recovered from a woman aged 25-40 years in good health and CMV-seronegative. CDR3 coding DNA: TGTGCCAGCAGAACCCAGCGGAGTAGCACAGATACGCAGTATTTT. It is translated as CASRTQRSSTDTQYF.